Sequencing of this T cell receptor (beta chain) was carried out in a study of somatic mutations in cytotoxic T cells in rheumatoid arthritis. Study-level information: A subset of V beta antibody-stained T-cell populations was isolated by flow sorting, reaching nearly 100% purity, and this subset included V beta1+ cells that went on to TCRB sequencing.

For this clone: The target antigen is unknown.

Here immunoSEQ multiplex PCR was the method, and the copy in TCRdb shows in-frame clones only, minus some. Of 8,500 to 11,000 clones in the sample, around 82% were seen once. Study results and caveats: Among rheumatoid arthritis patients, TRBV07 appeared slightly underrepresented, and this finding was left without any adjustment for multiple comparisons. Rising age went with increasing CD8+ clonality in rheumatoid arthritis patients; healthy controls showed no such increase.

Germline trimming cut 1 base from V and 0 bases from J; bases unmatched to any gene: 6. This CDR3 is built from 17 residues. Germline V gene data show CDR1 as MGHRA and CDR2 as YSYEKL. The source is a woman aged 45-65 years in good health. The chain has TRBV4-1 and TRBJ2-1, with 7 bases fitting TRBD2. Input material: CD8+ T cells sorted from blood. The DNA for the CDR3 is TGCGCCAGCAGCCAAGGGGGGGGGAGGAGCTCCTACAATGAGCAGTTCTTC. It specifies CASSQGGGRSSYNEQFF.